Shown below are 22 T cell receptor beta chains from a single sample sequenced in a study of T cell responses to AZD1222 COVID-19 vaccine. Generated by immunoSEQ multiplex PCR, the TCRdb table keeps only in-frame clones and is missing some. The sample includes around 45,000 clones, roughly 77% seen only once; the top ten take about 20%. Sequencing used peripheral blood, obtained 28 days after the second dose of the MenACWY control vaccine. The receptors were gathered from an adult who received the MenACWY meningococcal vaccine as a control.

This clone was detected a few times. The chain has TRBV5-1 and TRBJ1-1; 7 bases match TRBD1. This CDR3 has 15 residues. The germline V gene has CDR1 SGHRS and CDR2 YFSETQ. V gave up 4 bases and J gave up 0 bases; unmatched junction bases: 6. The CDR3 nucleotides are TGCGCCAGCAGCGACTGGACAGGACTGAACACTGAAGCTTTCTTT. Translated, it gives CASSDWTGLNTEAFF. Filled out from reference TRBV5-1 and TRBJ1-1, the complete variable domain reads KAGVTQTPRYLIKTRGQQVTLSCSPISGHRSVSWYQQTPGQGLQFLFEYFSETQRNKGNFPGRFSGRQFSNSRSEMNVSTLELGDSALYLCASSDWTGLNTEAFFGQGTRLTVV.

J is TRBJ2-1 and V is TRBV2; D may be TRBD1 or TRBD2 (6 bases each). V dropped 2 bases and J dropped 9 bases, with 11 bases sitting between them. Per germline, CDR1 SNHLY and CDR2 FYNNEI. The CDR3 spans 13 residues. CDR3 protein: CASSEIGGSEQFF. For the CDR3, the DNA is TGTGCCAGCAGTGAAATAGGGGGGAGTGAGCAGTTCTTC. Filled out from reference TRBV2 and TRBJ2-1, the complete variable domain reads EPEVTQTPSHQVTQMGQEVILRCVPISNHLYFYWYRQILGQKVEFLVSFYNNEISEKSEIFDDQFSVERPDGSNFTLKIRSTKLEDSAMYFCASSEIGGSEQFFGPGTRLTVL.

The table lists this clone with a count of one. The chain is built from TRBV27 and TRBJ2-7, with D possibly TRBD1 on 5 matching bases. Germline V gives CDR1 MNHEY, CDR2 SMNVEV (reference sequence). Trimming pared 5 bases from V and 3 bases from J, leaving 14 bases between. This CDR3 is 14 amino acids long. For the CDR3, the DNA is TGTGCCAGCAGTCCCCTCACCAGGGTCTACGAGCAGTACGTC. This codes for CASSPLTRVYEQYV.

This chain uses TRBV27 with TRBJ2-7, with 8 bases fitting TRBD2. Per germline, CDR1 MNHEY and CDR2 SMNVEV (reference sequence). CDR3 size: 13 residues. With V trimmed by 4 bases and J by 2 bases, 1 base remained unmatched. CDR3 nucleotides: TGTGCCAGCAGTTCGGGACTAGCCTACGAGCAGTACTTC. Protein sequence: CASSSGLAYEQYF.

The rearrangement uses TRBV19 and TRBJ1-1, with D unresolved. Germline CDR1 is LNHDA and CDR2 is SQIVND (reference sequence). Trimming stripped 1 base from V and 0 bases from J, with 9 bases between. CDR3 length: 15 amino acids. DNA for the CDR3: TGTGCCAGTAGTATAGGGCACAGACTGAACACTGAAGCTTTCTTT. It yields the protein CASSIGHRLNTEAFF.

This clone appeared a single time. The genes are TRBV19 and TRBJ1-4; TRBD1 matches at 8 bases. The V segment lost 4 bases and the J segment 7 bases; nucleotides outside the gene matches: 8. CDR3 length equals 15 residues. Per germline, CDR1 LNHDA and CDR2 SQIVND (reference sequence). The CDR3 coding sequence is TGTGCCAGTAGTACACGACAGGGGTTAGGTGAAAAACTGTTTTTT. Amino acids: CASSTRQGLGEKLFF. Together with reference TRBV19 and TRBJ1-4, the CDR3 gives the full variable domain: DGGITQSPKYLFRKEGQNVTLSCEQNLNHDAMYWYRQDPGQGLRLIYYSQIVNDFQKGDIAEGYSVSREKKESFPLTVTSAQKNPTAFYLCASSTRQGLGEKLFFGSGTQLSVL.

This chain uses TRBV19 with TRBJ2-2, with 8 bases that match TRBD2. Germline V lookup: CDR1 LNHDA, CDR2 SQIVND (reference sequence). The CDR3 covers 16 residues. The V and J ends lost 4 bases and 5 bases, in that order; junction bases with no gene match: 9. CDR3 residues: CASSKERGTWTGELFF. The CDR3 coding sequence is TGTGCCAGTAGTAAAGAGCGGGGGACCTGGACCGGGGAGCTGTTTTTT.

The V call is TRBV3-1 (or the pseudogene TRBV3-2), the J call TRBJ1-6; D is ambiguous. Trimming cost V 0 bases and J 2 bases, with 8 bases left between them. The germline CDR1 and CDR2 sequences are LGHDT and YNNKEL (reference sequence). The CDR3 is made up of 16 amino acids. CDR3 loop: CASSQEASTYNSPLHF. The CDR3 DNA reads TGTGCCAGCAGCCAAGAGGCTTCCACCTATAATTCACCCCTCCACTTT.

The genes are TRBV7-9 and TRBJ1-3, with unresolved D. Germline V gives CDR1 SEHNR, CDR2 FQNEAQ (reference sequence). CDR3 length: 14 amino acids. V lost 5 bases to trimming and J lost 2 bases, with 10 bases between them. DNA of the CDR3: TGTGCCAGCAGCCTGATCGAGGCTGGAAACACCATATATTTT. Amino acid sequence: CASSLIEAGNTIYF.

The V call is TRBV29-1, the J call TRBJ2-6; D might be TRBD2 (6 bases). This CDR3 region has 19 residues. The V gene's germline CDR1 is SQVTM and CDR2 ANQGSEA. Between the trimmed V and J ends, which lost 6 bases and 0 bases, there was a span of 24 bases. CDR3 nucleotides: TGCAGCGTGAAAGCCCACGGGGGTGTTGGGAGCTCTGGGGCCAACGTCCTGACTTTC. Its translation: CSVKAHGGVGSSGANVLTF.

V gene TRBV19 combines with J gene TRBJ1-5, with a tentative D call TRBD1 (5 bases). CDR1 is LNHDA, CDR2 SQIVND, per germline (reference sequence). V lost 7 bases to trimming and J lost 9 bases, with 19 bases between them. The CDR3 spans 14 residues. The CDR3 loop reads CASTLDSGRRPQHF. CDR3 bases: TGTGCCAGTACCCTCGACAGCGGGAGGCGGCCCCAGCATTTT.

The rearrangement joins TRBV3-1 (or the pseudogene TRBV3-2) to TRBJ1-1; TRBD1 might be the D (6 bases). V lost 1 base and J 0 bases, leaving 9 bases between the germline ends. The CDR3 runs to 15 residues. CDR1 and CDR2 (germline): LGHDT, YNNKEL (reference sequence). The CDR3 DNA reads TGTGCCAGCAGCCAAGGGGGGGCTATGAACACTGAAGCTTTCTTT. Its translation: CASSQGGAMNTEAFF.

The gene calls are TRBV6-1 and TRBJ1-2; 8 bases agree with TRBD1. Germline-derived CDR1 and CDR2 are MNHNS and SASEGT. V was pared by 3 bases and J by 4 bases, with 7 bases of the junction left unmatched. CDR3 length equals 15 residues. The CDR3 sequence is CASSEGTGGFYGYTF. CDR3 nucleotide sequence: TGTGCCAGCAGTGAGGGTACAGGGGGATTCTATGGCTACACCTTC.

This clone showed up just a few times. The rearrangement joins TRBV7-6 to TRBJ1-5, with D possibly being TRBD1 (5 bases). CDR1 is SGHVS, CDR2 FNYEAQ, per germline. V lost 1 base and J 7 bases, leaving 20 bases between the germline ends. The CDR3 is 17 amino acids. The CDR3 DNA reads as TGTGCCAGCAGCTTAGTCCCGGAGGGGAGCCTAGGACAGCCCCAGCATTTT. Its protein product is CASSLVPEGSLGQPQHF.

This CDR3 reads CASSETSQFF. The CDR3 nucleotides are TGTGCCAGCAGTGAAACGTCGCAGTTCTTC. The genes are TRBV2 and TRBJ2-1; D unresolved. Germline assignment: CDR1 SNHLY and CDR2 FYNNEI. The CDR3 has 10 amino acids. Trimming shortened V by 2 bases and J by 12 bases, and 5 bases separated the two germline ends.

Only a few counts were recorded for this clone. This chain connects TRBV14 to TRBJ2-1; D possibly matches TRBD1 or TRBD2 (7 bases each). The germline V gene has CDR1 SGHDN and CDR2 FVKESK. The CDR3 is made up of 20 amino acids. V was clipped by 0 bases and J by 4 bases, with 25 bases between them. The CDR3 sequence is CASSQDLTGALWGGYNEQFF. The CDR3 DNA is TGTGCCAGCAGCCAAGATCTTACAGGGGCCCTCTGGGGAGGGTACAATGAGCAGTTCTTC. The whole variable domain, filled in from reference TRBV14 and TRBJ2-1, reads EAGVTQFPSHSVIEKGQTVTLRCDPISGHDNLYWYRRVMGKEIKFLLHFVKESKQDESGMPNNRFLAERTGGTYSTLKVQPAELEDSGVYFCASSQDLTGALWGGYNEQFFGPGTRLTVL.

The chain joins TRBV9 to TRBJ2-1; 7 bases agree with TRBD2. V lost 0 bases and J lost 5; bases outside the gene matches: 5. Germline-derived CDR1 and CDR2 are SGDLS and YYNGEE. This CDR3 spans 15 amino acids. This chain's CDR3 is CASSVGLAPNNEQFF. CDR3 DNA sequence: TGTGCCAGCAGCGTAGGACTAGCACCTAACAATGAGCAGTTCTTC.

J is TRBJ2-7 and V is TRBV7-9; D gene ambiguous. V shed 8 bases and J shed 10 bases, with 21 bases lying between them. CDR1 is SEHNR, CDR2 FQNEAQ, per germline (reference sequence). The length of the CDR3 is 13 residues. This CDR3 reads CASESEQALSQYF. The CDR3 DNA sequence: TGTGCCAGCGAATCTGAGCAAGCCCTATCTCAGTACTTC.

Only one count was recorded for this clone. The chain carries TRBV10-3 and TRBJ1-1; TRBD1 matches 8 bases. CDR1 and CDR2 from the germline V gene are ENHRY and SYGVKD. The CDR3 consists of 15 residues. The J segment lost 3 bases and the V segment lost 2 bases, leaving 5 bases of the junction unmatched. CDR3 in amino acids: CAISEPWTGHTEAFF. Written as DNA, the CDR3 is TGTGCCATCAGTGAGCCGTGGACAGGGCACACTGAAGCTTTCTTT.

This sequence joins TRBV7-9 and TRBJ1-4, with no clear D. CDR1 is SEHNR and CDR2 is FQNEAQ in the germline V gene (reference sequence). This CDR3 is built from 12 residues. The V and J ends lost 4 bases and 8 bases respectively, with 8 bases between them. CDR3 region: CASSWTHEKLFF. The DNA of the CDR3 is TGTGCCAGCAGCTGGACCCACGAAAAACTGTTTTTT.

This clone was seen more than once but under ten times. The chain recombines TRBV18 with TRBJ1-1, with a tentative D call TRBD1 (5 bases). CDR3 size: 15 residues. Deletions cut 0 bases from V and 4 bases from J, with 12 bases between. Germline-derived CDR1 and CDR2 are KGHSH and LQKENI. The CDR3 protein is CASSPPGVPLTEAFF. The CDR3 DNA follows: TGTGCCAGCTCACCACCGGGGGTCCCGCTCACTGAAGCTTTCTTT.

The chain links TRBV10-3 to TRBJ2-1; 8 nucleotides agree with TRBD2. Unmatched junction bases numbered 1, after V lost 3 bases and J lost 3 bases. This CDR3 has 14 residues. CDR1 and CDR2 (germline): ENHRY, SYGVKD. CDR3 in DNA: TGTGCCATCAGTGAAACTAGCGGCTACAATGAGCAGTTCTTC. As protein: CAISETSGYNEQFF.